The 6 T cell receptor beta chains below come from one sample, sequenced in a study of T cell responses to AZD1222 COVID-19 vaccine. The method was immunoSEQ multiplex PCR; TCRdb's version includes in-frame clones alone and lacks a portion of them. The sample records 180,000 or so clones, 93% being singletons. The material sequenced was peripheral blood, taken on day 0 of AZD1222 vaccination. The receptors were gathered from an adult in good health.

The J gene is TRBJ1-3, the V gene TRBV6-1, with D perhaps TRBD1 (6 bases). The germline gives CDR1 MNHNS, CDR2 SASEGT. V was trimmed by 0 bases and J by 8 bases, leaving 20 bases between them. The CDR3 sequence is 17 residues long. CDR3 coding DNA: TGTGCCAGCAGTGAAGCGCCCGGGACACTCGTCGGGCACACCATATATTTT. Its translation: CASSEAPGTLVGHTIYF.

This clone was picked up one time. The chain is built from TRBV7-2 and TRBJ1-4; a possible D gene is TRBD1 (5 bases). In germline, CDR1 is SGHTA, CDR2 FQGNSA. Trimming left V 4 bases short and J 5 bases short, with 23 bases between. The CDR3 length is 18 residues. The CDR3 DNA follows: TGTGCCAGCAGCTCCCTCGGCAGGGCCCCATATTGGAATGAAAAACTGTTTTTT. Residues: CASSSLGRAPYWNEKLFF.

The rearrangement uses TRBV6-5 and TRBJ1-3; D perhaps matches TRBD1 (5 bases). V was cut by 6 bases and J by 2 bases, with 14 bases left in between. Germline assignment: CDR1 MNHEY and CDR2 SVGAGI. This CDR3 region has 15 residues. The CDR3 is CASSLLGPTGNTIYF. The CDR3 coding sequence is TGTGCCAGCAGCCTCCTGGGGCCGACTGGAAACACCATATATTTT.

The rearrangement links TRBV4-1 to TRBJ1-1; no definite D call. CDR1 MGHRA and CDR2 YSYEKL come from the germline V gene. V gave up 0 bases and J gave up 7 bases, with 9 bases separating them. This CDR3 is 13 amino acids long. The CDR3 is CASSQEGTLEAFF. CDR3 nucleotide sequence: TGCGCCAGCAGCCAAGAAGGCACGCTTGAAGCTTTCTTT.

The rearrangement joins TRBV7-6 to TRBJ1-2, with 8 nucleotides matching TRBD1. Trimming cost V 5 bases and J 1 base; bases outside gene matches: 6. The CDR3 is 15 amino acids. Germline V lookup: CDR1 SGHVS, CDR2 FNYEAQ. In DNA, the CDR3 is TGTGCCAGCAGCCCAGGGGGCAGACTTAACTATGGCTACACCTTC. Translating it yields CASSPGGRLNYGYTF.

Regarding this clone: An end of the junction differs from the germline gene, which may be a read error. CDR3 residues: CASSDSGHKNF. CDR3 nucleotides: TGCGCCAGCAGTGACTCGGGACATAAGAATTTT. The V gene is TRBV10-2, the J gene TRBJ2-3; the D gene is possibly TRBD1 (6 bases). CDR1 is WSHSY, CDR2 SAAADI, per germline. The CDR3 extends over 11 amino acids.